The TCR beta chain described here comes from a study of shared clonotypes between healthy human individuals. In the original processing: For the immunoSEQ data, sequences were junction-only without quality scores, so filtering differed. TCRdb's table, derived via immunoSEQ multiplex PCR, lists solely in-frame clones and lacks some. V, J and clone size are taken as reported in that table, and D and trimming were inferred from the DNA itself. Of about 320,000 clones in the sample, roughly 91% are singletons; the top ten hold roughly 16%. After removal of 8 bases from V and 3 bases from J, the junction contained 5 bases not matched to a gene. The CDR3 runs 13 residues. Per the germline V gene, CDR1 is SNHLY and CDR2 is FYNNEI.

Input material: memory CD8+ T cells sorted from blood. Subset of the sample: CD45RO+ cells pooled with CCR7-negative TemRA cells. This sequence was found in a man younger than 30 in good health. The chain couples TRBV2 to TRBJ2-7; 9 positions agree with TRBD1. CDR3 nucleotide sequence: TGTGCCAGCCACAGGGGGCTCAACTACGAGCAGTACTTC. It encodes CASHRGLNYEQYF.